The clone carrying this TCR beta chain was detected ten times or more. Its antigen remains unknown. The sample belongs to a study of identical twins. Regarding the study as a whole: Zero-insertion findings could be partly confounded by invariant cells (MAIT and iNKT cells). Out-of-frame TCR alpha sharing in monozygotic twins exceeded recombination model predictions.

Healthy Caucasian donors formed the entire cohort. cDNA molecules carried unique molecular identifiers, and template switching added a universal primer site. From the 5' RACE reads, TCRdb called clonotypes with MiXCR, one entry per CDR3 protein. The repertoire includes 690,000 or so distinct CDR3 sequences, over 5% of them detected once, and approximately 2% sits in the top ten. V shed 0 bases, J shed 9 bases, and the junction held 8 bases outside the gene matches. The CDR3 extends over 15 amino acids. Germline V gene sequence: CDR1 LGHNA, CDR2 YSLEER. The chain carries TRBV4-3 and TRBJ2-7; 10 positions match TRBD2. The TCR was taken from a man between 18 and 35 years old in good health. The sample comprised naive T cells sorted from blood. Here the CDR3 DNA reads TGCGCCAGCAGCCAAGATGAAACTAGCGGGGTTGGGCAGTACTTC. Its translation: CASSQDETSGVGQYF.